These 30 T cell receptor beta chains came from one sample sequenced in a study of shared clonotypes between healthy human individuals. Profiled with immunoSEQ multiplex PCR; TCRdb holds only in-frame clones, not every one. The sample includes some 2,100,000 clones, around 95% of them seen just once. The sample taken for sequencing was naive CD4+ T cells sorted from blood. The subset here: CD45RA+ positively selected. These receptors came from a man between 18 and 29 years old in good health.

The chain uses TRBV7-2 and TRBJ2-1; possible D gene TRBD2, 6 bases. The CDR3 is 16 amino acids. Trimming pared 0 bases from V and 2 bases from J, leaving 11 bases between. Germline values: CDR1 SGHTA, CDR2 FQGNSA. The CDR3 here is CASSLAGAGPYNEQFF. The CDR3 nucleotides are TGTGCCAGCAGCTTAGCGGGAGCGGGCCCCTACAATGAGCAGTTCTTC.

This chain uses TRBV6-6 with TRBJ2-3; possible D gene TRBD2, 5 bases. V dropped 2 bases and J dropped 3 bases, with 12 bases sitting between them. Germline assignment: CDR1 MNHNY and CDR2 SVGAGI (reference sequence). The CDR3 sequence is 15 residues long. The CDR3 protein is CASSYGLRGTDTQYF. CDR3 bases: TGTGCCAGCAGTTACGGACTCCGTGGGACAGATACGCAGTATTTT.

This chain connects TRBV7-2 to TRBJ2-5, with D unresolved. Germline V gives CDR1 SGHTA, CDR2 FQGNSA. This CDR3 region has 13 residues. V was pared by 0 bases and J by 8 bases, with 10 bases between. The CDR3 region has the DNA TGTGCCAGCAGCTTAGCCTCCCCCGCCACCCAGTACTTC. It is translated as CASSLASPATQYF.

This clone has just one count. The chain recombines TRBV5-5 with TRBJ2-1; 7 bases match TRBD2. The trim removed 2 bases at V and 6 bases at J, leaving 8 bases unmatched. CDR1 SGHKS and CDR2 YYEKEE come from the germline V gene (reference sequence). The CDR3 consists of 15 residues. CDR3 nucleotides: TGTGCCAGCAGCTTACCCGGGACTATGGGCAATGAGCAGTTCTTC. The encoded protein is CASSLPGTMGNEQFF.

This sequence joins TRBV5-1 and TRBJ2-5; a weak D match, TRBD1 (6 bases). V gave up 0 bases and J gave up 1 base, with 10 bases separating them. This CDR3 region has 15 residues. Germline CDR1 reads SGHRS; CDR2 reads YFSETQ. CDR3 region: CASSLAQGLQETQYF. For the CDR3, the DNA is TGCGCCAGCAGCTTGGCCCAGGGGCTCCAAGAGACCCAGTACTTC.

The chain carries TRBV14 and TRBJ2-5, with a possible D match to TRBD2 (5 bases). With 4 bases removed from V and 2 bases from J, the gap between germline ends came to 14 bases. Germline CDR1 reads SGHDN; CDR2 reads FVKESK. CDR3 length equals 15 residues. This chain's CDR3 is CASSLRGSAQETQYF. CDR3 in DNA: TGTGCCAGCAGCCTCCGAGGTAGCGCGCAAGAGACCCAGTACTTC.

The chain carries TRBV5-4 and TRBJ2-5; 8 bases agree with TRBD2. The V segment lost 4 bases and the J segment 5 bases; nucleotides outside the gene matches: 10. From germline, CDR1 is SGHNT and CDR2 YYREEE (reference sequence). The CDR3 has 15 amino acids. CDR3 region: CASSPAGGFWETQYF. DNA for the CDR3: TGTGCCAGCAGCCCCGCGGGAGGCTTTTGGGAGACCCAGTACTTC.

This clone was counted once. The rearrangement joins TRBV7-9 to TRBJ1-2, with D unclear. CDR1 is SEHNR, CDR2 FQNEAQ, per germline (reference sequence). This CDR3 is 15 amino acids long. V was trimmed by 5 bases and J by 6 bases, leaving 19 bases between them. CDR3 sequence: CASSPTHPGAHGYTF. The CDR3 DNA reads as TGTGCCAGCAGCCCAACCCACCCAGGTGCCCATGGCTACACCTTC. Complete variable domain (other parts from reference TRBV7-9 and TRBJ1-2): DTGVSQNPRHKITKRGQNVTFRCDPISEHNRLYWYRQTLGQGPEFLTYFQNEAQLEKSRLLSDRFSAERPKGSFSTLEIQRTEQGDSAMYLCASSPTHPGAHGYTFGSGTRLTVV.

CDR3 region: CASTEGQGGQYF. The CDR3, as DNA: TGTGCCAGCACCGAAGGTCAGGGCGGGCAGTACTTC. The gene calls are TRBV6-1 and TRBJ2-7; a weak D match, TRBD1 (5 bases). In germline, CDR1 is MNHNS, CDR2 SASEGT. This CDR3 has 12 amino acids. V was pared by 7 bases and J by 9 bases, with 16 bases between.

The rearrangement uses TRBV2 and TRBJ2-2; 14 bases are a match to TRBD2. The V segment lost 4 bases and the J segment 2 bases; nucleotides outside the gene matches: 3. The CDR3 spans 17 residues. Germline values: CDR1 SNHLY, CDR2 FYNNEI. The DNA for the CDR3 is TGTGCCAGCAGTGCGACTAGCGGGGGGGCCAACACCGGGGAGCTGTTTTTT. This translates into CASSATSGGANTGELFF.

This clone appeared a single time. The genes are TRBV10-3 and TRBJ1-5; possibly TRBD1 for D (6 bases). Trimming took off 6 bases at V and 4 bases at J, with 10 bases between the two ends. CDR1 and CDR2 (germline): ENHRY, SYGVKD. The CDR3 is 13 amino acids. The CDR3, as DNA: TGTGCCATCAGCTGGACAGAAAATCAGCCCCAGCATTTT. Protein: CAISWTENQPQHF.

This clone was counted once. V usage is TRBV7-8 and J usage is TRBJ1-5, with TRBD1 identical over 7 bases. The CDR3 length is 16 residues. Germline V gene sequence: CDR1 SGHVS, CDR2 FQNEAQ. J lost 2 bases, V lost 1 base, and 5 bases had no gene match. The DNA of the CDR3 is TGTGCCAGCAGCTTAGGGGCAGGGGGTGGCAATCAGCCCCAGCATTTT. It yields the protein CASSLGAGGGNQPQHF.

The rearrangement uses TRBV6-1 and TRBJ2-1, with TRBD2 matching 7 bases. In germline, CDR1 is MNHNS, CDR2 SASEGT. This CDR3 region has 17 residues. V was pared by 1 base and J by 2 bases, with 8 bases of the junction left unmatched. This CDR3 reads CASSEELYGGTYNEQFF. The CDR3 DNA reads TGTGCCAGCAGTGAAGAGTTGTACGGGGGGACCTACAATGAGCAGTTCTTC.

This chain joins TRBV5-1 and TRBJ2-7; 7 bases fit TRBD1. This CDR3 is 12 amino acids long. V dropped 3 bases and J dropped 7; count of bases not matched to a gene: 4. Per the germline V gene, CDR1 is SGHRS and CDR2 is YFSETQ. The CDR3 loop reads CASSWGQREQYF. In DNA form, the CDR3 reads TGCGCCAGCAGCTGGGGACAGCGGGAGCAGTACTTC.

The chain carries TRBV10-3 and TRBJ2-1, with 7 bases that match TRBD1. CDR3 length equals 13 residues. The germline gives CDR1 ENHRY, CDR2 SYGVKD. With 6 bases clipped from V and 4 bases from J, the junction kept 3 bases outside the gene matches. CDR3 sequence: CAIRGTAYNEQFF. The CDR3, as DNA: TGTGCCATCAGGGGGACAGCTTACAATGAGCAGTTCTTC.

This clone was detected only once. The chain uses TRBV28 and TRBJ1-1; 7 bases map to TRBD1. Germline V gene lookup returns CDR1 MDHEN and CDR2 SYDVKM. CDR3 length: 13 residues. The V and J ends lost 6 bases and 4 bases, in that order; junction bases with no gene match: 5. CDR3 sequence: CASRLNRGTEAFF. CDR3 nucleotides: TGTGCCAGCAGACTTAACAGGGGCACTGAAGCTTTCTTT.

The table lists this clone with a count of one. The chain couples TRBV27 to TRBJ1-3; TRBD1 might be the D (6 bases). Germline V lookup: CDR1 MNHEY, CDR2 SMNVEV (reference sequence). With 4 bases removed from V and 4 bases from J, the gap between germline ends came to 14 bases. The CDR3 has 15 amino acids. In DNA form, the CDR3 reads TGTGCCAGCAGTTCCGCAGGGGCACACGGAAACACCATATATTTT. Its protein product is CASSSAGAHGNTIYF.

This sequence joins TRBV5-5 and TRBJ2-7; 7 nucleotides agree with TRBD1. The CDR3 has 14 residues. V lost 1 base to trimming and J lost 3 bases; unmatched junction nucleotides: 4. The germline V gene encodes CDR1 SGHKS and CDR2 YYEKEE (reference sequence). The CDR3 protein is CASSLRDRYYEQYF. The CDR3 DNA reads as TGTGCCAGCAGCTTGAGGGACAGATACTACGAGCAGTACTTC.

The chain has TRBV28 and TRBJ2-7; 9 bases are shared with TRBD2. Germline values: CDR1 MDHEN, CDR2 SYDVKM. CDR3 length: 15 residues. With 4 bases clipped from V and 6 bases from J, the junction kept 10 bases outside the gene matches. In nucleotides, the CDR3 is TGTGCCAGCAGTTCAGATCCGGGACTAGCTTCCGAGCAGTACTTC. It is translated as CASSSDPGLASEQYF.

This chain joins TRBV10-3 and TRBJ2-1; 9 bases map to TRBD2. In germline, CDR1 is ENHRY, CDR2 SYGVKD. V shed 6 bases and J 3 bases; nucleotides not matched to a gene: 3. There are 14 residues in the CDR3. Here the CDR3 reads CAIRTSGLYNEQFF. The CDR3 DNA reads TGTGCCATCAGAACTAGCGGGCTCTACAATGAGCAGTTCTTC.

The chain carries TRBV7-9 and TRBJ2-7; possible D gene TRBD1, 5 bases. This CDR3 is 14 amino acids long. Germline V gene lookup returns CDR1 SEHNR and CDR2 FQNEAQ (reference sequence). V was clipped by 4 bases and J by 3 bases, with 13 bases between them. The CDR3 protein is CASSSTGSFYEQYF. CDR3 DNA sequence: TGTGCCAGCAGCTCTACAGGATCTTTCTACGAGCAGTACTTC.

V and J are TRBV14 and TRBJ1-2; the D is unclear. V gave up 1 base and J gave up 3 bases, with 6 bases separating them. Germline lookup yields CDR1 SGHDN and CDR2 FVKESK. CDR3 length: 13 residues. CDR3: CASSQVVDYGYTF. The CDR3 DNA reads as TGTGCCAGCAGCCAAGTGGTTGACTATGGCTACACCTTC.

The V and J genes are TRBV4-3 and TRBJ1-1; no definite D call. The germline V and J ends were trimmed by 6 bases and 4 bases, with 15 bases remaining between them. Germline V CDR1 and CDR2: LGHNA, YSLEER. The CDR3 is 14 residues long. The DNA of the CDR3 is TGCGCCAGCAGTCCAAGTACGGGGTTCACTGAAGCTTTCTTT. This gives the protein CASSPSTGFTEAFF.

The genes are TRBV4-1 and TRBJ2-2, with TRBD2 matching over 7 bases. The junction had 3 bases not matched to a gene; V was cut back by 3 bases and J by 2 bases. This CDR3 has 15 residues. Looked up from germline, CDR1 is MGHRA and CDR2 is YSYEKL. CDR3 nucleotide sequence: TGCGCCAGCAGCCATCCGGGGGGTAACACCGGGGAGCTGTTTTTT. Protein: CASSHPGGNTGELFF.

The rearrangement joins TRBV5-4 to TRBJ2-1; D not resolved. CDR3 size: 15 residues. Trimming left V 3 bases short and J 3 bases short, with 13 bases between. CDR1 SGHNT and CDR2 YYREEE come from the germline V gene (reference sequence). This CDR3 reads CASSSVPSSYNEQFF. DNA of the CDR3: TGTGCCAGCAGCTCTGTCCCGTCTAGCTACAATGAGCAGTTCTTC.

DNA of the CDR3: TGTGCCAGCTCACCTTCCGGACTTGGTGCGTTCTTC. This gives the protein CASSPSGLGAFF. The chain has TRBV18 and TRBJ2-1, with D possibly being TRBD2 (5 bases). The germline gives CDR1 KGHSH, CDR2 LQKENI. V lost 3 bases, J lost 15 bases, and 15 bases lay in between. The CDR3 consists of 12 residues.

This rearrangement joins TRBV7-8 to TRBJ1-6; D is perhaps TRBD1 (6 bases). Germline values: CDR1 SGHVS, CDR2 FQNEAQ. Trimming removed 5 bases at V and 3 bases at J, with 11 bases between. The CDR3 covers 15 residues. The CDR3: CASSPRTDYNSPLHF. CDR3 in DNA: TGTGCCAGCAGCCCCCGGACAGACTATAATTCACCCCTCCACTTT.

A word on this clone: Other DNA sequences in this sample translate to the same CDR3. The V gene is TRBV30, the J gene TRBJ1-6; 8 bases match TRBD1. Germline V gives CDR1 GTSNPN, CDR2 SVGIG (reference sequence). The CDR3 extends over 12 amino acids. The V gene end was trimmed by 7 bases and the J gene end by 7 bases; junction bases not matched to a gene: 3. CDR3 sequence: CASGTGNSPLHF. The CDR3 DNA is TGTGCCTCCGGGACAGGAAATTCACCCCTCCACTTT.

The gene calls are TRBV9 and TRBJ2-3, with TRBD2 matching 10 bases. Germline CDR1 is SGDLS and CDR2 is YYNGEE. After removal of 2 bases from V and 0 bases from J, the junction contained 9 bases not matched to a gene. CDR3 size: 18 residues. CDR3 in amino acids: CASSVSGGLSLSTDTQYF. Written as DNA, the CDR3 is TGTGCCAGCAGCGTTAGCGGGGGGCTCTCGTTAAGCACAGATACGCAGTATTTT. Full variable domain (remainder filled in from reference TRBV9 and TRBJ2-3): DSGVTQTPKHLITATGQRVTLRCSPRSGDLSVYWYQQSLDQGLQFLIQYYNGEERAKGNILERFSAQQFPDLHSELNLSSLELGDSALYFCASSVSGGLSLSTDTQYFGPGTRLTVL.

The gene calls are TRBV7-8 and TRBJ1-1; D may be TRBD1 (6 bases). The V end lost 5 bases, the J end lost 1 base, and 17 bases lay between the germline ends. The germline gives CDR1 SGHVS, CDR2 FQNEAQ. The CDR3 runs 16 residues. CDR3 bases: TGTGCCAGCAGCCCCCGAGGGGGGCGGTCGAACACTGAAGCTTTCTTT. Its protein is CASSPRGGRSNTEAFF.